One T cell receptor (beta chain) is described in this entry. The antigen remains undetermined. Alongside a J-beta primer mix, a sample-barcoded 5' primer served in a second PCR lasting roughly 6 to 12 cycles. Every sample gave at least 2.5 million paired-end reads containing CDR3. TCRdb re-analysed the 5' RACE reads in MiXCR, keeping a single row per CDR3 protein. The sample shows approximately 900,000 distinct CDR3 sequences, roughly 48% of them seen only once. These data belong to a study of blood T cells in healthy people across ages. Points from the study as a whole: Researchers report that TCR beta diversity correlated strongly with naive T cell percentage.

The V end lost 0 bases, the J end lost 4 bases, and 15 bases lay between the germline ends. Germline V gene data show CDR1 as LGHNA and CDR2 as YNFKEQ. The CDR3 is made up of 16 amino acids. This receptor was identified in a man aged 30 to 45 in good health. The sample consisted of blood. The rearrangement uses TRBV4-2 and TRBJ1-2; D call uncertain. The DNA of the CDR3 is TGTGCCAGCAGCCAAGACTTAGAAAAGGCCCTCTATGGCTACACCTTC. This translates into CASSQDLEKALYGYTF.